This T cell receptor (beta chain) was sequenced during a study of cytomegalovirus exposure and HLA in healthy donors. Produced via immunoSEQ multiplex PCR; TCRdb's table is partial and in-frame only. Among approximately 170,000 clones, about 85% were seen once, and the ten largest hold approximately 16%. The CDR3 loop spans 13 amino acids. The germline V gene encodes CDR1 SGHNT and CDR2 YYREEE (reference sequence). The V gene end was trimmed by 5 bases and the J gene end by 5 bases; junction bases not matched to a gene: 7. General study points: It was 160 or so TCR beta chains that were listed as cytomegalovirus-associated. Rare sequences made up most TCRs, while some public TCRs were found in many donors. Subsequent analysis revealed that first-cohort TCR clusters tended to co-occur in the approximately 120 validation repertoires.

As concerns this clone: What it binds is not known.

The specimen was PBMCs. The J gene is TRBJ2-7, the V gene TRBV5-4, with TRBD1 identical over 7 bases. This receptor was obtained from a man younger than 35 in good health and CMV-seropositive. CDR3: CASSFRGGHEQYF. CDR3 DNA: TGTGCCAGCAGTTTCAGAGGGGGCCACGAGCAGTACTTC.